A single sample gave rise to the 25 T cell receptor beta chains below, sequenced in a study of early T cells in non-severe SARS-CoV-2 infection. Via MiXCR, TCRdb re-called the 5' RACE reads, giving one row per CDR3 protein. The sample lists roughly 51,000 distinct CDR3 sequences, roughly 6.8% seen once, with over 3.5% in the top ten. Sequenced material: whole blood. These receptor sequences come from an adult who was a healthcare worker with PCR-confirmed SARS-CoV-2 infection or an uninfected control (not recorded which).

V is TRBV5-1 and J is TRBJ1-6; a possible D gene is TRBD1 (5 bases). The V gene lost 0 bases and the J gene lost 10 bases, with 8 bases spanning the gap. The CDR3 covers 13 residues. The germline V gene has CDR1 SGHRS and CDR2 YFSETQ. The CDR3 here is CASSLAGRSPLHF. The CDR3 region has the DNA TGCGCCAGCAGCTTGGCAGGGCGCTCACCCCTCCACTTT.

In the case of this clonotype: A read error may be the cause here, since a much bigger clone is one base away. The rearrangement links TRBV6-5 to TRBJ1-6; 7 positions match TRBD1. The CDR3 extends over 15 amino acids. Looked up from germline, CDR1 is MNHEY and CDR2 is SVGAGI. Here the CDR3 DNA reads TGTGTCAGCAGTTACGGACAGGTCTATAATTCACCCCTCCACTTT. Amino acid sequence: CVSSYGQVYNSPLHF.

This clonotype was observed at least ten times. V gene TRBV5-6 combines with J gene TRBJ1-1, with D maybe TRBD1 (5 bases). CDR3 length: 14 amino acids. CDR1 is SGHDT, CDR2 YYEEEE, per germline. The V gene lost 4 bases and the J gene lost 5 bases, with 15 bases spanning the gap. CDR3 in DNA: TGTGCCAGCAGCCGGGGAGGGGTGAGGACTGAAGCTTTCTTT. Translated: CASSRGGVRTEAFF.

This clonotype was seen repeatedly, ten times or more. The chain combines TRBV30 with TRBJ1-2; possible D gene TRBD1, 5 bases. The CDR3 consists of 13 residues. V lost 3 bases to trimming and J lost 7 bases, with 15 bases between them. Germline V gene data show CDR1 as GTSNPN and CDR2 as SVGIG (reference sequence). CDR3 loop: CAWSQDQGTGYTF. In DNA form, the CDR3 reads TGTGCCTGGAGCCAAGACCAGGGAACTGGCTACACCTTC.

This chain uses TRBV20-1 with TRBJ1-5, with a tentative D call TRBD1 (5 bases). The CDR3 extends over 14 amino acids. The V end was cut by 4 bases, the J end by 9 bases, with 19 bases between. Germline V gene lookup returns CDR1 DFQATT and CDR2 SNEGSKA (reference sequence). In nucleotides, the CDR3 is TGCAGTGCTACATCTAGACCGGGGGACGCGCCCCAGCATTTT. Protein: CSATSRPGDAPQHF.

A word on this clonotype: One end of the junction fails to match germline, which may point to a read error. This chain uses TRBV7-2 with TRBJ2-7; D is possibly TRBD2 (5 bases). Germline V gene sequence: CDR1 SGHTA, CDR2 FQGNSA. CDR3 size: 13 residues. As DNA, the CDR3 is TGTGCCAGCAGCTTAGGTCCTAGCTACGTGCAGTACTTC. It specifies CASSLGPSYVQYF. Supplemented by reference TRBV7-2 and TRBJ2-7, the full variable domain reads GAGVSQSPSNKVTEKGKDVELRCDPISGHTALYWYRQSLGQGLEFLIYFQGNSAPDKSGLPSDRFSAERTGGSVSTLTIQRTQQEDSAVYLCASSLGPSYVQYFGPGTRLTVT.

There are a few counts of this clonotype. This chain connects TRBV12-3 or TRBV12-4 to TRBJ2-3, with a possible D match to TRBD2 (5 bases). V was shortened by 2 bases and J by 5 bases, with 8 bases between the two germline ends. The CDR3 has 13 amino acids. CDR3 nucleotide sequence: TGTGCCAGCAGTTTAAACGGGAAAGATACGCAGTATTTT. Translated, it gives CASSLNGKDTQYF.

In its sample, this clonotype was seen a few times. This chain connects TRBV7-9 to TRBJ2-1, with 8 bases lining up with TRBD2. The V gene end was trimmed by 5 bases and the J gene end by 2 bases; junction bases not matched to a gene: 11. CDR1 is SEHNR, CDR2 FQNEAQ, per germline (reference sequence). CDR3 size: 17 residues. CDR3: CASSQGSGGRTYNEQFF. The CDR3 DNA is TGTGCCAGCAGCCAGGGGAGCGGGGGCCGTACCTACAATGAGCAGTTCTTC.

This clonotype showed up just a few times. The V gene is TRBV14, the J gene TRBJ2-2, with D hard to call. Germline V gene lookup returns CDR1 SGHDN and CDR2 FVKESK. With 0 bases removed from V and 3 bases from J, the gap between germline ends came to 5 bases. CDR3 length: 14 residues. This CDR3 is CASSQDWDTGELFF. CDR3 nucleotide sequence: TGTGCCAGCAGCCAAGACTGGGACACCGGGGAGCTGTTTTTT.

For the CDR3, the DNA is TGTGCCAGCAGCTTCAGGACTAGCGGGGGGCCCTTCTCCTACGAGCAGTACTTC. Protein: CASSFRTSGGPFSYEQYF. The J gene is TRBJ2-7, the V gene TRBV5-5; 14 bases map to TRBD2. Germline V CDR1 and CDR2: SGHKS, YYEKEE (reference sequence). The CDR3 sequence is 18 residues long. J was trimmed by 0 bases and V by 2 bases; bases with no gene match: 7. The complete variable domain, with remaining parts taken from reference TRBV5-5 and TRBJ2-7, reads DAGVTQSPTHLIKTRGQQVTLRCSPISGHKSVSWYQQVLGQGPQFIFQYYEKEERGRGNFPDRFSARQFPNYSSELNVNALLLGDSALYLCASSFRTSGGPFSYEQYFGPGTRLTVT.

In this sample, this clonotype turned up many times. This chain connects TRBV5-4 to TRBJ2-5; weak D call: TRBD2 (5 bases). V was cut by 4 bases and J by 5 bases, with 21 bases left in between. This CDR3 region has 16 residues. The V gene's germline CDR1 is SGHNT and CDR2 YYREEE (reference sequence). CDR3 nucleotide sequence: TGTGCCAGCAGCCTGGTCTCCGGAGGTGGAGTTGAGACCCAGTACTTC. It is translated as CASSLVSGGGVETQYF.

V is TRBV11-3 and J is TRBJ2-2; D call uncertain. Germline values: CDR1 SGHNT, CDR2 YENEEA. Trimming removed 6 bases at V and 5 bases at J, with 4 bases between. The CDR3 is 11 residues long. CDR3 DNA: TGTGCCAGCAGTATGACCGGGGAGCTGTTTTTT. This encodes CASSMTGELFF.

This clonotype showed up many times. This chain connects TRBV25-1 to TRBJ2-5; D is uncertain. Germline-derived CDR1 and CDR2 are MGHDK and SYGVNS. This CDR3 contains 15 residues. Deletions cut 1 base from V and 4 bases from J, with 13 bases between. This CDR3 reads CASSESWAPVETQYF. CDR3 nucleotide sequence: TGTGCCAGCAGTGAATCTTGGGCCCCCGTAGAGACCCAGTACTTC. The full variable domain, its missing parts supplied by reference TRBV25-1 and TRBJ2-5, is EADIYQTPRYLVIGTGKKITLECSQTMGHDKMYWYQQDPGMELHLIHYSYGVNSTEKGDLSSESTVSRIRTEHFPLTLESARPSHTSQYLCASSESWAPVETQYFGPGTRLLVL.

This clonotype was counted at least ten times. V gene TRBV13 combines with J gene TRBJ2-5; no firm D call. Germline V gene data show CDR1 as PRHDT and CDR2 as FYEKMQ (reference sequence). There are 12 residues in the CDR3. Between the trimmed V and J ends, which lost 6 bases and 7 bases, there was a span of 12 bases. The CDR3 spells CASSPSSRTQYF. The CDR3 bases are TGTGCCAGCAGTCCCTCTTCCCGGACCCAGTACTTC.

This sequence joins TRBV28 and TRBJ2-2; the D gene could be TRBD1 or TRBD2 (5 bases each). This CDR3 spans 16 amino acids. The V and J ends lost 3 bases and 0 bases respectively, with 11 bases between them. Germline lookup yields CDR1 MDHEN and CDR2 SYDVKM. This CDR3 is CASSFLGTANTGELFF. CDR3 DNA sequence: TGTGCCAGCAGTTTTTTAGGGACGGCGAACACCGGGGAGCTGTTTTTT. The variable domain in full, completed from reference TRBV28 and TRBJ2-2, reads DVKVTQSSRYLVKRTGEKVFLECVQDMDHENMFWYRQDPGLGLRLIYFSYDVKMKEKGDIPEGYSVSREKKERFSLILESASTNQTSMYLCASSFLGTANTGELFFGEGSRLTVL.

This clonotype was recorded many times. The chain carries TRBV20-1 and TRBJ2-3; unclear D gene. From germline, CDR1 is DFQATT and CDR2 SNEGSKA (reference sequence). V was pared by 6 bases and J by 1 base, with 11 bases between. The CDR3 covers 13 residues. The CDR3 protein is CSAPRSGTDTQYF. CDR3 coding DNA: TGCAGTGCCCCTCGTTCGGGCACAGATACGCAGTATTTT.

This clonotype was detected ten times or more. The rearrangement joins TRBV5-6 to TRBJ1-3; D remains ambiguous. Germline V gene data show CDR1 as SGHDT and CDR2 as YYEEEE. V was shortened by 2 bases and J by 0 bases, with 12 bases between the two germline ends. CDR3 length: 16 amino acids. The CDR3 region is CASSFGLTSSGNTIYF. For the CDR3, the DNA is TGTGCCAGCAGCTTCGGACTTACGAGCTCTGGAAACACCATATATTTT.

As DNA, the CDR3 is TGTGCCAGCAGCTTGGACCCGAGGGCCCCGGGGCCCTATGGCTACACCTTC. This gives the protein CASSLDPRAPGPYGYTF. The chain recombines TRBV5-4 with TRBJ1-2; TRBD1 might be the D (5 bases). The CDR3 covers 17 residues. Germline lookup yields CDR1 SGHNT and CDR2 YYREEE (reference sequence). Trimming removed 0 bases from V and 4 bases from J, with 19 bases in between.

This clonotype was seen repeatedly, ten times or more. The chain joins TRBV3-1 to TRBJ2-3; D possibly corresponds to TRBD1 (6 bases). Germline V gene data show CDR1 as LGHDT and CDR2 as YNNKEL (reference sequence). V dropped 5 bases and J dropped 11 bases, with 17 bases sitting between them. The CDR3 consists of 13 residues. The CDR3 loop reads CASSSPTGSRQYF. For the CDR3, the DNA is TGTGCCAGCAGCTCGCCGACAGGCTCGAGGCAGTATTTT.

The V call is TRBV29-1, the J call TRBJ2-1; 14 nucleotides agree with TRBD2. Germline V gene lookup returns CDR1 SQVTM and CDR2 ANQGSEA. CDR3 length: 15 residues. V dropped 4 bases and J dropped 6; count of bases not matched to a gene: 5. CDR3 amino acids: CSVAGTSGGPNEQFF. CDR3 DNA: TGCAGCGTTGCCGGGACTAGCGGGGGCCCCAATGAGCAGTTCTTC.

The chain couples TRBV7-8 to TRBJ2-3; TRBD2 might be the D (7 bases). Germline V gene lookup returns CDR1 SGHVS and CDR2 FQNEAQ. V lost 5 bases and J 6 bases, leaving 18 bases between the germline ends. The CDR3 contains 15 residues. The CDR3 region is CASSPLGGRVDTQYF. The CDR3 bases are TGTGCCAGCAGCCCCCTCGGGGGGCGAGTGGATACGCAGTATTTT.

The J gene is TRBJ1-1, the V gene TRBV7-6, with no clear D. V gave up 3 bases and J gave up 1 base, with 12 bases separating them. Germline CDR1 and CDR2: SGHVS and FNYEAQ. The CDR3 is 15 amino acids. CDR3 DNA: TGTGCCAGCAGCTTGCACTTAGACCGGAACACTGAAGCTTTCTTT. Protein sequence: CASSLHLDRNTEAFF. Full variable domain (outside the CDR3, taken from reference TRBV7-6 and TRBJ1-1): GAGVSQSPRYKVTKRGQDVALRCDPISGHVSLYWYRQALGQGPEFLTYFNYEAQQDKSGLPNDRFSAERPEGSISTLTIQRTEQRDSAMYRCASSLHLDRNTEAFFGQGTRLTVV.

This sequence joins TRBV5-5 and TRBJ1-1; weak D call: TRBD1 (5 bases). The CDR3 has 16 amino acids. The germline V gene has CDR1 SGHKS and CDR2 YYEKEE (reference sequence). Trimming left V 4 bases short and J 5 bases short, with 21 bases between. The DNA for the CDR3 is TGTGCCAGCAGCAGCCTGGTTGGGGGAGTAGGAACTGAAGCTTTCTTT. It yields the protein CASSSLVGGVGTEAFF.

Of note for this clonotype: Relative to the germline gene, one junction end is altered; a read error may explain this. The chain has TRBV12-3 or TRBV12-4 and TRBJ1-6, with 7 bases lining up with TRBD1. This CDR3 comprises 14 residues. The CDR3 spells CVSSRTGRNSPLHF. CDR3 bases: TGTGTCAGCAGCCGGACAGGCCGGAATTCACCCCTCCACTTT.

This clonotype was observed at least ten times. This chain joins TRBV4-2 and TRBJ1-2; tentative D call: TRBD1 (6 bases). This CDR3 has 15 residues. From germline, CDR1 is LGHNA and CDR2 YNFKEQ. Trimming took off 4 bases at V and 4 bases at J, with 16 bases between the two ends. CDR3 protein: CASSPGQRKSYGYTF. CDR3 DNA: TGTGCCAGCAGCCCCGGACAGCGAAAAAGCTATGGCTACACCTTC.